This T cell receptor (beta chain) was retrieved from a study of shared clonotypes between healthy human individuals. About this clone itself: Its antigen is as yet unknown. The same CDR3 also results from other DNA sequences found in this sample.

Broader study findings: Incomplete sequencing of sorted subsets was indicated by rarefaction despite large depth. The naive CD4 repertoires of a handful of donors were compared, and roughly 5% of clonotypes were shared. What naive subsets generally showed was a larger estimated richness than memory subsets showed.

The CDR3 consists of 13 residues. Trimming shortened V by 3 bases and J by 2 bases, and 5 bases separated the two germline ends. Looked up from germline, CDR1 is KGHSH and CDR2 is LQKENI. The assay was immunoSEQ multiplex PCR, and TCRdb's table has in-frame clones only and misses some. This repertoire shows 2 million to 2.5 million clones, under 95% found once; its top ten account for 0.37%. V gene TRBV18 combines with J gene TRBJ1-5, with D unresolved. The TCR originated in a young man in good health. Some clones in this sample may be carry-over from other donors' samples. Sequencing was carried out using naive CD4+ T cells from PBMCs. The subset denotes: CD45RA+ positively selected. CDR3 sequence (DNA): TGTGCCAGCTCACCCACGGGCAATCAGCCCCAGCATTTT. Its translation is CASSPTGNQPQHF.